The 26 T cell receptor beta chains listed next were all sequenced from one sample in a study of T cells after yellow fever vaccination. TCRdb re-analysed the 5' RACE reads in MiXCR, keeping a single row per CDR3 protein. This sample yields 300,000 to 400,000 distinct CDR3 sequences, of which 8.7% are seen a single time; under 20% belongs to the top ten. The starting material was PBMCs, obtained on the day of the first yellow fever vaccination. These receptors were taken from a young man who received the YFV17D yellow fever vaccine.

This CDR3 is CASSPGKRGANVLTF. The CDR3 DNA is TGTGCCAGTAGTCCAGGGAAGCGGGGGGCCAACGTCCTGACTTTC. The chain employs TRBV19 and TRBJ2-6; D possibly uses TRBD1 or TRBD2 (5 bases each). Trimming stripped 5 bases from V and 4 bases from J, with 12 bases between. The CDR3 runs 15 residues. Germline values: CDR1 LNHDA, CDR2 SQIVND (reference sequence).

The table lists this clonotype with a few counts. The V and J genes are TRBV6-1 and TRBJ1-2; D is unresolved. Per germline, CDR1 MNHNS and CDR2 SASEGT. The CDR3 has 15 amino acids. Trimming took off 6 bases at V and 3 bases at J, with 17 bases between the two ends. CDR3 residues: CASRERHSLYYGYTF. The CDR3 nucleotides are TGTGCCAGCAGGGAAAGGCACAGCCTTTACTATGGCTACACCTTC.

This clonotype was detected a few times. This rearrangement joins TRBV7-3 to TRBJ2-3, with 7 positions matching TRBD2. The CDR3 loop spans 16 amino acids. Germline assignment: CDR1 SGHTA and CDR2 FQGTGA. V shed 4 bases, J shed 6 bases, and the junction held 13 bases outside the gene matches. Here the CDR3 reads CASSSGLVGAADTQYF. DNA for the CDR3: TGTGCCAGCAGCTCAGGACTAGTTGGGGCGGCGGATACGCAGTATTTT.

J is TRBJ1-2 and V is TRBV12-3 or TRBV12-4, with 10 bases that match TRBD1. J was trimmed by 7 bases and V by 5 bases; bases with no gene match: 10. CDR3 length: 15 amino acids. CDR3 sequence reads: CASSLSGTGAGGYTF. The CDR3 DNA is TGTGCCAGCAGTCTTTCCGGGACAGGGGCGGGTGGCTACACCTTC.

This clonotype came up a few times. V and J are TRBV12-3 or TRBV12-4 and TRBJ2-1, with D tentatively TRBD2 (6 bases). CDR3 size: 14 residues. Trimming took off 7 bases at V and 5 bases at J, with 15 bases between the two ends. CDR3 nucleotides: TGTGCCAGCACCCGACTGGGACTTGACAATGAGCAGTTCTTC. It yields the protein CASTRLGLDNEQFF.

The V call is TRBV5-1, the J call TRBJ1-1; a possible D gene is TRBD1 (6 bases). The CDR3 spans 16 residues. With 3 bases removed from V and 7 bases from J, the gap between germline ends came to 22 bases. The germline V gene encodes CDR1 SGHRS and CDR2 YFSETQ. CDR3 in amino acids: CASSSTGMTAAVEAFF. CDR3 in DNA: TGCGCCAGCAGCTCTACAGGGATGACAGCCGCGGTTGAAGCTTTCTTT.

This clonotype was recorded at least ten times. The rearrangement links TRBV15 to TRBJ2-2; 12 nucleotides agree with TRBD2. The CDR3 has 17 residues. Germline V gene data show CDR1 as LNHNV and CDR2 as YYDKDF (reference sequence). After removal of 4 bases from V and 10 bases from J, the junction contained 13 bases not matched to a gene. The CDR3 loop reads CATSTRTSGALRAELFF. CDR3 DNA: TGTGCCACCAGCACCCGGACTAGCGGGGCGCTCCGGGCGGAGCTGTTTTTT. Complete variable domain (other parts from reference TRBV15 and TRBJ2-2): DAMVIQNPRYQVTQFGKPVTLSCSQTLNHNVMYWYQQKSSQAPKLLFHYYDKDFNNEADTPDNFQSRRPNTSFCFLDIRSPGLGDTAMYLCATSTRTSGALRAELFFGEGSRLTVL.

The chain employs TRBV5-1 and TRBJ2-2; possibly TRBD2 for D (6 bases). The CDR3 runs to 15 residues. V was clipped by 3 bases and J by 0 bases, with 9 bases between them. CDR1 SGHRS and CDR2 YFSETQ come from the germline V gene. CDR3 protein: CASSYRGTNTGELFF. In DNA form, the CDR3 reads TGCGCCAGCAGCTATCGGGGGACGAACACCGGGGAGCTGTTTTTT.

This clonotype has only a few counts. In DNA form, the CDR3 reads TGCAGTGCCCGCCCCATTTCGTTGGATTTGGGCACTGAAGCTTTCTTT. Translation: CSARPISLDLGTEAFF. The V and J genes are TRBV20-1 and TRBJ1-1; D remains ambiguous. The V gene's germline CDR1 is DFQATT and CDR2 SNEGSKA (reference sequence). V was pared by 6 bases and J by 4 bases, with 24 bases between. The CDR3 contains 16 residues.

CDR3: CASSSRVISNQPQHF. The CDR3 DNA reads as TGTGCCAGCAGCTCTCGGGTTATTAGCAATCAGCCCCAGCATTTT. The gene calls are TRBV5-8 and TRBJ1-5; no definite D call. With 3 bases removed from V and 0 bases from J, the gap between germline ends came to 10 bases. Germline-derived CDR1 and CDR2 are SGHTS and YDEGEE. The CDR3 is 15 amino acids.

V is TRBV7-9 and J is TRBJ2-1; D gene ambiguous. Trimming left V 10 bases short and J 3 bases short, with 16 bases between. The CDR3 extends over 14 amino acids. Germline-derived CDR1 and CDR2 are SEHNR and FQNEAQ (reference sequence). The CDR3 DNA reads TGTGCCATGGGCCCCGGGCTCCTCTACAATGAGCAGTTCTTC. This encodes CAMGPGLLYNEQFF.

This chain links TRBV28 with TRBJ2-3, with TRBD2 matching over 8 bases. Germline values: CDR1 MDHEN, CDR2 SYDVKM. CDR3 length: 15 residues. J lost 0 bases, V lost 6 bases, and 5 bases had no gene match. The CDR3 DNA follows: TGTGCCAGCAGCCACCAGCGGGGGAGCACAGATACGCAGTATTTT. This codes for CASSHQRGSTDTQYF. The variable domain in full, completed from reference TRBV28 and TRBJ2-3, reads DVKVTQSSRYLVKRTGEKVFLECVQDMDHENMFWYRQDPGLGLRLIYFSYDVKMKEKGDIPEGYSVSREKKERFSLILESASTNQTSMYLCASSHQRGSTDTQYFGPGTRLTVL.

The CDR3 nucleotides read TGCAGCGCCTTGACAGGGGGCACTGAAGCTTTCTTT. This translates into CSALTGGTEAFF. V is TRBV29-1 and J is TRBJ1-1; 9 bases are shared with TRBD1. V was clipped by 7 bases and J by 4 bases; unmatched bases: 4. Per germline, CDR1 SQVTM and CDR2 ANQGSEA. This CDR3 spans 12 amino acids.

This clonotype was observed a few times. This chain joins TRBV4-3 and TRBJ2-5; tentative D call: TRBD2 (6 bases). The CDR3 length is 13 residues. Trimming took 5 bases from V and 5 from J, leaving 12 bases between them. From germline, CDR1 is LGHNA and CDR2 YSLEER. The DNA for the CDR3 is TGCGCCAGCAGCGTCGGGAGAGGGGAGACCCAGTACTTC. This codes for CASSVGRGETQYF.

This clonotype was counted between two and nine times. V is TRBV27 and J is TRBJ1-2; D may be TRBD1 (6 bases). The germline V and J ends were trimmed by 8 bases and 2 bases, with 15 bases remaining between them. Germline V gene lookup returns CDR1 MNHEY and CDR2 SMNVEV (reference sequence). This CDR3 is 14 amino acids long. CDR3 in amino acids: CASRSSGTNYGYTF. The CDR3 nucleotides are TGTGCCAGCCGATCTTCCGGGACAAACTATGGCTACACCTTC.

J is TRBJ2-2 and V is TRBV6-2 or TRBV6-3; 8 nucleotides align to TRBD2. The ends lost 8 bases at V and 5 bases at J; junction bases unmatched: 22. The CDR3 has 19 residues. The germline gives CDR1 MNHEY, CDR2 SVGEGT. This CDR3 is CASRKLGNSGDRGTGELFF. In DNA form, the CDR3 reads TGTGCCAGCCGAAAATTAGGGAATAGCGGGGACCGAGGAACCGGGGAGCTGTTTTTT.

This chain joins TRBV7-2 and TRBJ2-6; 7 nucleotides line up with TRBD1. CDR3 length: 17 residues. Germline assignment: CDR1 SGHTA and CDR2 FQGNSA. The junction had 7 bases not matched to a gene; V was cut back by 5 bases and J by 0 bases. The CDR3 region has the DNA TGTGCCAGCAGCCAAGGACAGGCCTACTCTGGGGCCAACGTCCTGACTTTC. Its protein product is CASSQGQAYSGANVLTF.

This clonotype came up a few times. The CDR3 DNA reads TGTGCCAGCAGCCAAGTCGGGACCTGGGACACTGAAGCTTTCTTT. Translation: CASSQVGTWDTEAFF. J is TRBJ1-1 and V is TRBV14; D might be TRBD1 (5 bases). V lost 1 base and J lost 3, with 12 bases in between. The CDR3 covers 15 residues. Per the germline V gene, CDR1 is SGHDN and CDR2 is FVKESK. The variable domain in full, with the rest retrieved from reference TRBV14 and TRBJ1-1, is EAGVTQFPSHSVIEKGQTVTLRCDPISGHDNLYWYRRVMGKEIKFLLHFVKESKQDESGMPNNRFLAERTGGTYSTLKVQPAELEDSGVYFCASSQVGTWDTEAFFGQGTRLTVV.

This clonotype has ten or more counts. The V gene is TRBV30, the J gene TRBJ1-1; D gene ambiguous. V lost 5 bases to trimming and J lost 5 bases, with 9 bases between them. CDR3 size: 11 residues. Germline CDR1 GTSNPN, CDR2 SVGIG (reference sequence). The CDR3 here is CAWGSETEAFF. DNA of the CDR3: TGTGCCTGGGGGTCGGAGACTGAAGCTTTCTTT.

A few counts support this clonotype. The genes are TRBV25-1 and TRBJ2-2, with 8 bases fitting TRBD1. The germline CDR1 and CDR2 sequences are MGHDK and SYGVNS. The V gene end was trimmed by 1 base and the J gene end by 5 bases; junction bases not matched to a gene: 6. The CDR3 length is 16 residues. The CDR3 DNA is TGTGCCAGCAGTGAATGGAGACAGGGGATAACCGGGGAGCTGTTTTTT. Translating it yields CASSEWRQGITGELFF.

This clonotype was recorded a few times. This chain links TRBV4-1 with TRBJ1-1; D is undetermined. Germline CDR1 and CDR2: MGHRA and YSYEKL. The CDR3 extends over 14 amino acids. Deletions cut 6 bases from V and 4 bases from J, with 15 bases between. In DNA, the CDR3 is TGCGCCAGCAGTCTTACCCGGGAGGGCACTGAAGCTTTCTTT. It translates to CASSLTREGTEAFF.

This chain uses TRBV6-2 or TRBV6-3 with TRBJ2-5; D is unresolved. CDR1 is MNHEY, CDR2 SVGEGT, per germline. The CDR3 sequence is 13 residues long. V was cut by 7 bases and J by 2 bases, with 11 bases left in between. Written as DNA, the CDR3 is TGTGCCAGCAAAAAGAGAGGTCAAGAGACCCAGTACTTC. Its protein is CASKKRGQETQYF.

This clonotype was seen only a few times. The rearrangement joins TRBV11-1 to TRBJ2-4, with 9 bases matching TRBD1. V shed 4 bases and J 4 bases; nucleotides not matched to a gene: 5. Per germline, CDR1 SGHAT and CDR2 FQDESV (reference sequence). The CDR3 covers 15 residues. This chain's CDR3 is CASSSSQGAKNIQYF. As DNA, the CDR3 is TGTGCCAGCAGCTCCTCACAGGGGGCGAAAAACATTCAGTACTTC.

This clonotype has a handful of counts. This chain uses TRBV18 with TRBJ2-3, with 7 bases identical to TRBD1. The germline V gene encodes CDR1 KGHSH and CDR2 LQKENI. J gave up 2 bases and V 2 bases, and 4 bases lay outside the gene matches. This CDR3 comprises 15 residues. CDR3 in DNA: TGTGCCAGCTCACCAAGGACAGGAGCCACAGATACGCAGTATTTT. As protein: CASSPRTGATDTQYF.

The chain combines TRBV9 with TRBJ1-2; 8 nucleotides match TRBD1. Germline-derived CDR1 and CDR2 are SGDLS and YYNGEE. After removal of 5 bases from V and 4 bases from J, the junction contained 10 bases not matched to a gene. There are 15 residues in the CDR3. For the CDR3, the DNA is TGTGCCAGCAGTGATGGGACAGGATTTGGCTATGGCTACACCTTC. This encodes CASSDGTGFGYGYTF.

This clonotype was picked up a small number of times. The rearrangement uses TRBV5-4 and TRBJ2-3; the match to TRBD2 covers 8 bases. From germline, CDR1 is SGHNT and CDR2 YYREEE (reference sequence). This CDR3 region has 17 residues. V trimming: 0 bases; J trimming: 3 bases; junction bases outside the gene matches: 9. CDR3 nucleotide sequence: TGTGCCAGCAGCTTGGACGCACCGGGACTAGGGACAGATACGCAGTATTTT. Protein: CASSLDAPGLGTDTQYF.